Following are 15 T cell receptor beta chains from one sample sequenced in a study of cytomegalovirus exposure and HLA in healthy donors. TCRdb's copy holds only in-frame clones and misses some; the assay was immunoSEQ multiplex PCR. The table lists about 250,000 clones, approximately 90% of them singletons, with 2.6% in the top ten. Sequencing was carried out using PBMCs. The receptors shown here come from a man younger than 30 in good health and CMV-seronegative.

For this clone: Additional DNA sequences in this sample encode the identical CDR3. The chain couples TRBV27 to TRBJ2-7; the D gene is possibly TRBD1 (5 bases). The CDR3 runs to 12 residues. V gave up 2 bases and J gave up 5 bases, with 7 bases separating them. Germline CDR1 reads MNHEY; CDR2 reads SMNVEV (reference sequence). The CDR3 DNA follows: TGTGCCAGCAGTTTAGCAGGGAACGAGCAGTACTTC. Translated, it gives CASSLAGNEQYF.

The chain uses TRBV2 and TRBJ2-5, with 11 bases fitting TRBD2. With 6 bases clipped from V and 5 bases from J, the junction kept 8 bases outside the gene matches. CDR3 size: 15 residues. CDR1 is SNHLY, CDR2 FYNNEI, per germline. CDR3 loop: CASREPSGGRETQYF. CDR3 DNA: TGTGCCAGCAGGGAACCTAGCGGGGGGAGGGAGACCCAGTACTTC.

This chain links TRBV2 with TRBJ2-4; a weak D match, TRBD2 (6 bases). V lost 1 base to trimming and J lost 0 bases, with 13 bases between them. The CDR3 has 17 residues. The germline gives CDR1 SNHLY, CDR2 FYNNEI. For the CDR3, the DNA is TGTGCCAGCAGTGAAGTTGGGGGACTCCTAGCCAAAAACATTCAGTACTTC. Its protein is CASSEVGGLLAKNIQYF.

The rearrangement joins TRBV11-2 to TRBJ1-4; a possible D gene is TRBD1 (6 bases). CDR1 and CDR2 from the germline V gene are SGHAT and FQNNGV. The CDR3 contains 15 residues. V was shortened by 1 base and J by 4 bases, with 10 bases between the two germline ends. The CDR3 sequence: CASSLGTVHNEKLFF. The CDR3 DNA is TGTGCCAGCAGCTTAGGGACAGTTCATAATGAAAAACTGTTTTTT.

V and J are TRBV7-6 and TRBJ2-7; D unclear. Trimming stripped 7 bases from V and 4 bases from J, with 14 bases between. The CDR3 covers 13 residues. Germline assignment: CDR1 SGHVS and CDR2 FNYEAQ. The CDR3 here is CASTHPLLYEQYF. CDR3 coding DNA: TGTGCCAGCACCCATCCCCTCCTATACGAGCAGTACTTC.

This rearrangement joins TRBV11-2 to TRBJ2-2; 10 bases map to TRBD1. Trimming removed 5 bases from V and 4 bases from J; junction bases left unmatched: 7. The V gene's germline CDR1 is SGHAT and CDR2 FQNNGV. The CDR3 runs 16 residues. As DNA, the CDR3 is TGTGCCAGCAGCCCAGGGGACAGGGGCTTCACCGGGGAGCTGTTTTTT. Amino acid sequence: CASSPGDRGFTGELFF.

The CDR3 region is CASSDTGTGGYEQYF. In nucleotides, the CDR3 is TGTGCCAGCAGCGATACCGGGACAGGGGGCTACGAGCAGTACTTC. This rearrangement joins TRBV28 to TRBJ2-7; TRBD1 aligns across 11 bases. The CDR3 is 15 residues long. V dropped 6 bases and J dropped 3; count of bases not matched to a gene: 7. CDR1 is MDHEN, CDR2 SYDVKM, per germline. The full variable domain, completed using reference TRBV28 and TRBJ2-7, is DVKVTQSSRYLVKRTGEKVFLECVQDMDHENMFWYRQDPGLGLRLIYFSYDVKMKEKGDIPEGYSVSREKKERFSLILESASTNQTSMYLCASSDTGTGGYEQYFGPGTRLTVT.

The chain carries TRBV4-1 and TRBJ2-1, with D possibly being TRBD2 (5 bases). Germline CDR1 MGHRA, CDR2 YSYEKL. The V gene lost 3 bases and the J gene lost 7 bases, with 10 bases spanning the gap. The CDR3 consists of 13 residues. The CDR3 spells CASSQEDWNEQFF. The CDR3 DNA follows: TGCGCCAGCAGCCAGGAGGACTGGAATGAGCAGTTCTTC.

The J gene is TRBJ2-1, the V gene TRBV6-1, with a weak D call TRBD2 (6 bases). Per the germline V gene, CDR1 is MNHNS and CDR2 is SASEGT. V was clipped by 5 bases and J by 3 bases, with 11 bases between them. This CDR3 spans 14 amino acids. The CDR3 region has the DNA TGTGCCAGCAGTTCGGGAGTTAGCTACAATGAGCAGTTCTTC. Translated, it gives CASSSGVSYNEQFF.

About this clone itself: This same CDR3 is encoded by further DNA sequences in the sample. The rearrangement uses TRBV5-4 and TRBJ1-4; D remains ambiguous. The CDR3 runs 15 residues. The germline V gene encodes CDR1 SGHNT and CDR2 YYREEE (reference sequence). The germline V and J ends were trimmed by 0 bases and 0 bases, with 6 bases remaining between them. The CDR3 sequence: CASSLDSATNEKLFF. CDR3 in DNA: TGTGCCAGCAGCTTGGATTCGGCAACTAATGAAAAACTGTTTTTT. Based on the CDR3 plus reference TRBV5-4 and TRBJ1-4, the full variable domain is ETGVTQSPTHLIKTRGQQVTLRCSSQSGHNTVSWYQQALGQGPQFIFQYYREEENGRGNFPPRFSGLQFPNYSSELNVNALELDDSALYLCASSLDSATNEKLFFGSGTQLSVL.

The rearrangement links TRBV9 to TRBJ2-3, with 12 bases identical to TRBD2. V lost 3 bases, J lost 4 bases, and 3 bases stayed unmatched. Germline V lookup: CDR1 SGDLS, CDR2 YYNGEE. The CDR3 has 15 residues. The CDR3, as DNA: TGTGCCAGCAGCGCGACTAGCGGGGGTTCAGATACGCAGTATTTT. Protein sequence: CASSATSGGSDTQYF.

The chain couples TRBV5-1 to TRBJ1-1; D is ambiguous. Germline V lookup: CDR1 SGHRS, CDR2 YFSETQ. The CDR3 runs 14 residues. V lost 0 bases and J lost 1, with 7 bases in between. Written as DNA, the CDR3 is TGCGCCAGCAGCTTGGTGGCCGCGAACACTGAAGCTTTCTTT. It codes for CASSLVAANTEAFF.

This chain uses TRBV9 with TRBJ1-2, with TRBD1 matching over 8 bases. CDR3 length equals 16 residues. Germline loops: CDR1 SGDLS, CDR2 YYNGEE. The V segment lost 3 bases and the J segment 1 base; nucleotides outside the gene matches: 8. The CDR3 nucleotides are TGTGCCAGCAGCGCCCGGGACAGGATGAGTAACTATGGCTACACCTTC. Translated, it gives CASSARDRMSNYGYTF. The entire variable domain, with the rest obtained from reference TRBV9 and TRBJ1-2, is as follows: DSGVTQTPKHLITATGQRVTLRCSPRSGDLSVYWYQQSLDQGLQFLIQYYNGEERAKGNILERFSAQQFPDLHSELNLSSLELGDSALYFCASSARDRMSNYGYTFGSGTRLTVV.

The V gene is TRBV9, the J gene TRBJ1-6, with TRBD1 matching over 9 bases. V lost 4 bases, J lost 8 bases, and 7 bases stayed unmatched. CDR1 is SGDLS and CDR2 is YYNGEE in the germline V gene. The CDR3 sequence is 15 residues long. CDR3 DNA: TGTGCCAGCAGCACCCACGGGACAGGGTATTCACCCCTCCACTTT. Residues: CASSTHGTGYSPLHF.

This clone was counted at least ten times. The chain is built from TRBV10-3 and TRBJ1-1; D unclear. This CDR3 is built from 12 residues. Germline assignment: CDR1 ENHRY and CDR2 SYGVKD. Trimming took off 8 bases at V and 4 bases at J, with 11 bases between the two ends. The CDR3 DNA sequence: TGTGCCATCCGAGAGGGCGGCACTGAAGCTTTCTTT. This codes for CAIREGGTEAFF.